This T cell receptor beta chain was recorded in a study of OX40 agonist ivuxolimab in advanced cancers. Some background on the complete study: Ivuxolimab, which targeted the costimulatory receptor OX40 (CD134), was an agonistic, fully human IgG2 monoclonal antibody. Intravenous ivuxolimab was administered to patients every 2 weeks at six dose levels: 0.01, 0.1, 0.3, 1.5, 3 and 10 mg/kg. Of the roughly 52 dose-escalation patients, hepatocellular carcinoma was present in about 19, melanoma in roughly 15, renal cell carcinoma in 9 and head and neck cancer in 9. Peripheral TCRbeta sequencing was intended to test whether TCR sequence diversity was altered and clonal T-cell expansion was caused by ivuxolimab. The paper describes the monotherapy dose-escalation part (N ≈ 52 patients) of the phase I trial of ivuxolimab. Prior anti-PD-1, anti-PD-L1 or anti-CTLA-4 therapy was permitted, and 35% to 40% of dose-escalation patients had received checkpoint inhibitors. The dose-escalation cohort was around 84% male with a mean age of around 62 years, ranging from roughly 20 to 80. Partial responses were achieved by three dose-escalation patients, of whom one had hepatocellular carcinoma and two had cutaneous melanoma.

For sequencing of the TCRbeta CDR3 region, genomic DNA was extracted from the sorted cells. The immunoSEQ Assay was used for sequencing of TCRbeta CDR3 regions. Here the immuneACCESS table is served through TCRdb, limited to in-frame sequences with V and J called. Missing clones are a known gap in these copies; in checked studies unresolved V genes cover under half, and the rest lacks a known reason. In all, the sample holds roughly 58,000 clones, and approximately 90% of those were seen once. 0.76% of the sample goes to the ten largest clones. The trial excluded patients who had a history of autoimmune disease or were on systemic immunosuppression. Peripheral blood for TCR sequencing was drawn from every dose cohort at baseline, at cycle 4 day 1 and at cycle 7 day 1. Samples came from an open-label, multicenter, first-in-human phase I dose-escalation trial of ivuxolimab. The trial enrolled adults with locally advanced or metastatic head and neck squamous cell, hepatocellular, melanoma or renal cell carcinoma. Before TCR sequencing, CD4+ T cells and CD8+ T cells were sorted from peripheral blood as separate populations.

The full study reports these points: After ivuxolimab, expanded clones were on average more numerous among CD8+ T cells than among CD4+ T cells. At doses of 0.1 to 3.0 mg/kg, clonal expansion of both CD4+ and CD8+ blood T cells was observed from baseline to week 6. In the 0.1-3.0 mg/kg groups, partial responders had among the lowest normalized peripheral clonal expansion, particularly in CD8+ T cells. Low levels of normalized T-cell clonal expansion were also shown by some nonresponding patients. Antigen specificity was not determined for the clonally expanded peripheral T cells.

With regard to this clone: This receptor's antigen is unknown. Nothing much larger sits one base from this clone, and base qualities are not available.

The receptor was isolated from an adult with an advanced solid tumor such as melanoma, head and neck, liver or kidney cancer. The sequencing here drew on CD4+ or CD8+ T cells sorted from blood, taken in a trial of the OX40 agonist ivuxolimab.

The CDR3 amino acid sequence is: CASSQGTDTQYF. The DNA sequence is TGTGCCAGCAGCCAGGGGACAGATACGCAGTATTTT. Here the chain combines TRBV28 and TRBJ2-3; a tentative D match to TRBD1 spans 6 bases. V was cut back by 6 bases and J by 3 bases, leaving a gap of 7 bases between them. From the cysteine up to the phenylalanine, the CDR3 has a length of 12 residues. The sequence is cut down to CDR3 DNA, 36 bases in frame from base 1. CDR1 and CDR2 were assigned from the germline V gene as MDHEN and SYDVKM.